This T cell receptor beta chain derives from a study of blood T cell repertoires in COVID-19. For the study at large: Sites in the United States, Italy and Spain provided acute and convalescent COVID-19 samples.

The CDR3 is made up of 14 amino acids. Germline lookup yields CDR1 LGHNA and CDR2 YNFKEQ. The J segment lost 4 bases and the V segment lost 4 bases, leaving 6 bases of the junction unmatched. In the authors' methods: The authors estimated nucleated cell counts from reference gene primer amplification. Some clones are missing from TCRdb's copy, which holds only in-frame ones; the method was immunoSEQ multiplex PCR. The V and J calls and clone size come from that table; D and trimming were worked out from the DNA. Counted here are some 270,000 clones, about 90% occurring once; the ten biggest clones make up around 3.1%.

The material sequenced was PBMCs or T cells enriched from blood (not recorded which). The origin of this receptor is a woman between 40 and 55 years old who had been exposed to COVID-19. This chain connects TRBV4-2 to TRBJ1-2; 7 bases map to TRBD1. The CDR3 DNA reads TGTGCCAGCAGCCTGTTGACAGGGTCCTATGGCTACACCTTC. It encodes CASSLLTGSYGYTF.